The entry below gives a single TCR beta chain sequence along with its context. Its target antigen remains unknown. Per-nucleotide qualities are absent, and no much larger clonotype sits a single base away. These data originate in a study of cytomegalovirus exposure and HLA in healthy donors (dated by TCRdb to about 2017). Describing the broader study: According to an earlier analysis of a few hundred of the donors, 150 million to 200 million T cells yielded over 90 million unique TCR beta sequences and roughly 280 Gb of sequence data. An early release covering roughly 640 HLA-typed donors comprised about 300 gigabases of sequencing data and roughly 85 million unique TCR sequences. Among the roughly 390 genotyped donors, around 81% belonged to the genetic ancestry cluster associated with self-reported Caucasian donors. The study was designed to test whether signatures of past pathogen exposure could be identified by cataloging public T cell receptors. The T cell repertoires of around 670 subjects were profiled by immunosequencing and related to cytomegalovirus serostatus. Besides the first cohort of around 700 subjects, a separate validation cohort made up of 120 different subjects was used. To predict cytomegalovirus infection status, the study brought together high-throughput TCR immunosequencing, statistical association of individual TCRs with disease status, and machine learning. In a later analysis, previously published TCR beta repertoires from 550 to 750 donors were re-analyzed and high-resolution HLA genotyping was added so that TCR occurrence patterns could be studied. The later analysis used no new phenotypic data to find candidate immune exposures, relying instead on TCR beta sequences and their occurrence across donors. An earlier analysis of 587 of the donors applied high-throughput TCR beta sequencing to assess whether each TCR beta V gene segment acted as functional or pseudogenic. Donor age, sex, ethnicity and CMV serostatus were compiled alongside the repertoire data. In a later genetic analysis, genome-wide SNP genotypes for about 65% of the roughly 700 donors were used, and that subset was treated as a discovery cohort. Every repertoire in the discovery cohort had been generated on one and the same sequencing platform. HLA typing included class I and class II loci at four-digit resolution. Typing coverage differed by locus: A, B, C, DRB1 and DQB1 were typed in roughly 629-630 donors, DQA1 in about 500, DPA1 in nearly 610, and DPB1 in roughly 450. Because of strong linkage in the cohort, roughly five DR-DQ haplotypes were treated as single units for association and clustering. On average, over 200,000 unique TCR beta nucleotide sequences were sequenced per donor among 398 genotyped donors of the cohort, with around 19% of those sequences being non-productive.

The library was built by means of the immunoSEQ multiplex PCR assay. The multiplex PCR relied on a mix of 60 forward primers for TCR Vbeta segments and 13 reverse primers for TCR Jbeta segments. The CDR3 region of rearranged TCR beta genes was amplified from genomic DNA with a multiplex PCR assay. The Illumina HiSeq System was used to sequence the amplified TCR beta libraries as 87-base-pair reads. For the original study's pipeline: A later analysis tallied 75 million to 95 million unique TCR beta chains across the 550 to 850 repertoires, and approximately 12 million of those chains were shared by two or more donors. Raw reads were error-corrected and collapsed into unique sequences with a nearest-neighbor algorithm that merged closely related sequences to remove PCR and sequencing errors. Alignment of CDR3 sequences to IMGT reference sequences was used to assign V, D and J gene segments. For a sequence to be retained, at least a six-nucleotide match to both a V gene segment and a J gene segment was required. Rearrangements were classified as productive when the CDR3 lacked stop codons and remained in frame with V and J, and all other rearrangements were classified as non-productive. Following IMGT convention, CDR3 was defined as the stretch from the second conserved V-encoded cysteine up to the conserved J-encoded phenylalanine. Sequences without an unambiguous match to a single V gene segment were excluded from the earlier analysis of almost 600 of the donors. In an earlier analysis of about 590 of the donors, a V segment was called functional when productive rearrangements were above 56.7%, and segregating when the standard deviation between donors exceeded 5%. A statistical classification framework was developed to diagnose cytomegalovirus status using the catalog of TCR beta chain sequences. In a later analysis, TCR nucleotide sequences were compared against IMGT/GENE-DB human TR gene sequences so that V and J genes could be assigned. A later analysis assigned CDR3 sequences and most-parsimonious VDJ recombination scenarios with the TCRdist pipeline. In a later analysis, each TCR beta chain was defined by its CDR3 amino acid sequence together with its V-gene family, and reads without a unique V-gene family were excluded. In a later analysis, 500 to 650 highly shared, low-generation-probability nucleotide sequences were removed to address suspected cross-contamination and a sequencing artifact. In a later analysis, a clonal expansion index was calculated for each public chain from normalized within-repertoire ranks of inferred template counts. A later analysis computed generation probabilities with a VDJ recombination model fitted to out-of-frame rearrangements, and checked the results against IGoR. In a later analysis, hypergeometric tests were used to score TCR-TCR, TCR-HLA and TCR-CMV co-occurrence, with a repertoire-size bias correction applied to TCR pairs. False discovery rates were estimated in a later analysis by permuting HLA or CMV assignments 20 times. In a later analysis, co-occurring TCRs were grouped using DBSCAN, with TCRdist sequence similarity added in when clustering inside HLA-allele-positive subsets. Co-occurrence clustering excluded repertoires with fewer than 30,000 or more than 120,000 public chains, plus five with anomalous nucleotide sharing. Held by TCRdb, this immuneACCESS table contains in-frame sequences only and omits some clones. Under half of the omission traces to an unresolved V gene where checked; the cause of the rest is unknown. V and J calls and clone size follow that table, whereas D and trimming were derived from the DNA. The sample contains tens of thousands of clones, more than 70% of them found a single time. In total, the top ten clones hold over 2% of the sample.

General findings and caveats noted by the study authors: The only immune exposure information available for the cohort was CMV serostatus. Assigning TCR associations to individual alleles was difficult when HLA alleles, especially DR and DQ, strongly co-occurred. In an earlier analysis of approximately 590 of the donors, most TCR beta V segments appeared in productive rearrangements about 87% or about 30% of the time, broadly matching IMGT annotations. A later genetic analysis associated a missense DCLRE1C variant with V-gene and J-gene trimming of TCR beta chains, and an independent cohort replicated the association. Specific HLA alleles were associated with around 18,000 TCR beta sequences at a false discovery rate of 0.05 in a later analysis. The cohort was sequenced for TCR beta chains only, and without alpha or paired-chain data the features that could be detected were limited. It was suggested by the authors that the approach could potentially be generalized to other disease states and immunological phenotypes. The classifier was reported to diagnose cytomegalovirus status with high specificity and sensitivity in both the original and validation cohorts. Most TCR sequences were seen in very few donors, while some public TCRs were found in many individuals. A total of about 150 TCR beta chains were listed by the study as associated with cytomegalovirus. Compared with equally common non-associated chains, HLA-associated TCR beta chains in a later analysis were more clonally expanded and had lower generation probabilities. Presence/absence analyses assumed roughly uniform sequencing depth across donors, an assumption that may not hold. Correlated functional status among segregating V segments might reflect linkage disequilibrium, but an unknown experimental factor could not be ruled out. A later analysis found that TCR association rates varied across HLA loci, with DRB1 alleles showing the most associated TCRs and HLA-C alleles the fewest. Because HLA typing was missing for some donors at each locus, association tests included only the typed subset. Because counts were too low, about 18 rarely observed V segments, including chromosome 9 orphons, were left out of the earlier analysis of roughly 600 of the donors. Compared with the roughly 700-donor mean, donors in an Asian-associated ancestry cluster had fewer N-insertions in productive TCRs, according to a later genetic analysis. A cluster of highly shared sequence variants was judged likely to represent a technical artifact of the sequencing pipeline. A later analysis found that most CMV-associated TCR beta chains appeared HLA-restricted, with HLA associations seemingly driven largely by CMV exposure. In a later analysis, several top co-occurrence clusters were reported to appear linked to parvovirus B19, influenza, CMV and Epstein-Barr virus. A few of the identified cytomegalovirus-associated TCR beta chains were confirmed in vitro to be specific for cytomegalovirus antigens. A further reported finding was that TCR beta sequences accurately predicted the HLA-A and HLA-B alleles for most subjects in the first cohort.

The cohort consisted of 600 to 700 healthy bone marrow donors. At the time of sampling, every cohort member was nominally healthy, though immune exposures that went unrecorded were likely present. The donor was CMV seronegative and was included in the group of about 400 seronegative cohort members. A peripheral blood sample was collected from each donor, and TCR beta sequencing was performed on peripheral blood mononuclear cells. The Qiagen DNeasy Blood Extraction Kit was used to extract genomic DNA from the blood cell samples. Source material: PBMCs. This receptor was taken from a man in his forties in good health and CMV-seronegative.

The DNA sequence follows: TGTGCCTGGCGGCAGGATTCCTACGAGCAGTACTTC. It translates to CAWRQDSYEQYF. This sequence uses TRBV30 and TRBJ2-7; a confident D gene designation cannot be given. The CDR3, cysteine through phenylalanine, is 12 amino acids long. Kept here is only the CDR3 DNA, which spans 36 bases and is read in frame from base 1. According to the germline V gene (reference sequence), CDR1 reads GTSNPN and CDR2 reads SVGIG. Relative to germline, V is 5 bases shorter and J is 1 base shorter, with 9 bases between their ends.